This T cell receptor beta chain was captured in a study of cytomegalovirus exposure and HLA in healthy donors. As regards this clone: Its antigen is unknown. One end of the junction does not line up with germline, which may come from a read error.

The CDR3 is made up of 13 amino acids. Germline CDR1 and CDR2: SEHNR and FQNEAQ (reference sequence). 60 Vbeta and 13 Jbeta primers were used in PCR. Produced via immunoSEQ multiplex PCR; TCRdb's table is partial and in-frame only. The sample holds approximately 150,000 clones, roughly 85% seen once. Broader study findings: Later analysis identified several of the most significant clusters that appeared linked to common viral pathogens. Researchers catalogued 164 TCR beta chains as cytomegalovirus-associated. Associated with HLA alleles at 0.05 false discovery rate in a later analysis were around 17,000 TCR beta sequences.

V gene TRBV7-9 combines with J gene TRBJ2-7, with a tentative D call TRBD1 (5 bases). The sequence came from a middle-aged man in good health and CMV-seronegative. Sequencing was performed on PBMCs. The CDR3 loop reads CSSQGIGRYEQYF. The CDR3 coding sequence is TGTTCCAGCCAGGGAATCGGTCGCTACGAGCAGTACTTC.